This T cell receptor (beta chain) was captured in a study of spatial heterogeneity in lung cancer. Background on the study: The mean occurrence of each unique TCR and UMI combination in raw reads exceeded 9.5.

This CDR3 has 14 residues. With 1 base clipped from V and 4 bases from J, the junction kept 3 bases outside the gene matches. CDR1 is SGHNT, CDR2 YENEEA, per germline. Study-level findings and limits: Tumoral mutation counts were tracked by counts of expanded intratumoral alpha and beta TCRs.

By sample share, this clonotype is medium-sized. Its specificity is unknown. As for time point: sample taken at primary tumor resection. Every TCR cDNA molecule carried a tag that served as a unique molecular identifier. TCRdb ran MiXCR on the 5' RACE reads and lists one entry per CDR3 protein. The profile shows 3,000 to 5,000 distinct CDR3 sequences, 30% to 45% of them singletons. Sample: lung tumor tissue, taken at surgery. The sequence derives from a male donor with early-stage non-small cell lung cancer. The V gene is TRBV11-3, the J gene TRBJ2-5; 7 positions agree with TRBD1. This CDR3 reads CASSLGQGSETQYF. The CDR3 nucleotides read TGTGCCAGCAGCTTAGGACAGGGATCAGAGACCCAGTACTTC.